This TCR beta chain is drawn from a study of cytomegalovirus exposure and HLA in healthy donors. Looking at the study overall: HLA-typed donors were the source of approximately 88 million unique TCRs held in an early data release. Whole-study findings and limits: Earlier analysis found most TCR beta V segments productive about 87% or about 30% of the time. Three chains linked to CMV were shown in vitro to be specific for CMV antigens. In a later analysis, specific HLA alleles were associated with 15,000 to 20,000 TCR beta sequences at a 0.05 false discovery rate.

This clone is a singleton in its sample. Its matching antigen is unknown. The PCR made use of 60 Vbeta and 13 Jbeta primers. Data came from immunoSEQ multiplex PCR; TCRdb stores just in-frame clones and leaves some out. This table has about 160,000 clones, over 80% appearing once. After removal of 5 bases from V and 3 bases from J, the junction contained 9 bases not matched to a gene. The germline V gene has CDR1 SEHNR and CDR2 FQNEAQ (reference sequence). The CDR3 runs 15 residues. This receptor was taken from a male donor in good health and CMV-seropositive. The chain couples TRBV7-9 to TRBJ2-5; 7 nucleotides align to TRBD1. Sequencing was carried out using PBMCs. The CDR3 DNA follows: TGTGCCAGCAGCCGAGCCCCGGGACAGAAAGAGACCCAGTACTTC. Protein product: CASSRAPGQKETQYF.